These 27 T cell receptor beta chains share one sample of origin, sequenced in a study of blood T cell repertoires in COVID-19. Produced via immunoSEQ multiplex PCR; TCRdb's table is partial and in-frame only. There are around 300,000 clones in the sample; over 70% occur only once, and about 4.7% lies in the top ten. The sample taken for sequencing was PBMCs or T cells enriched from blood (not recorded which). These receptors came from a man aged 25 to 45 who had recovered from COVID-19.

This chain connects TRBV5-1 to TRBJ2-3; 11 nucleotides agree with TRBD2. CDR3 length equals 15 residues. V was clipped by 3 bases and J by 5 bases; unmatched bases: 5. From germline, CDR1 is SGHRS and CDR2 YFSETQ. CDR3 sequence: CASSSLAGGGDTQYF. For the CDR3, the DNA is TGCGCCAGCAGCTCCCTAGCGGGGGGCGGAGATACGCAGTATTTT. The variable domain in full, with the rest retrieved from reference TRBV5-1 and TRBJ2-3, is KAGVTQTPRYLIKTRGQQVTLSCSPISGHRSVSWYQQTPGQGLQFLFEYFSETQRNKGNFPGRFSGRQFSNSRSEMNVSTLELGDSALYLCASSSLAGGGDTQYFGPGTRLTVL.

The rearrangement uses TRBV7-8 and TRBJ1-2, with D tentatively TRBD1 (5 bases). This CDR3 region has 14 residues. Germline V gives CDR1 SGHVS, CDR2 FQNEAQ. V lost 3 bases and J lost 4, with 12 bases in between. CDR3: CASSLGRQTYGYTF. In nucleotides, the CDR3 is TGTGCCAGCAGCTTGGGCCGACAGACCTATGGCTACACCTTC.

V gene TRBV10-3 combines with J gene TRBJ2-7; D may be TRBD2 (6 bases). Trimming took off 0 bases at V and 2 bases at J, with 11 bases between the two ends. The germline gives CDR1 ENHRY, CDR2 SYGVKD. This CDR3 region has 15 residues. In DNA form, the CDR3 reads TGTGCCATCAGTGAGTCTCTGACGGGGGCCTACGAGCAGTACTTC. It is translated as CAISESLTGAYEQYF.

The chain recombines TRBV7-9 with TRBJ2-2; TRBD2 is a possible D gene (5 bases). The V end was cut by 4 bases, the J end by 8 bases, with 11 bases between. Germline CDR1 SEHNR, CDR2 FQNEAQ (reference sequence). There are 13 residues in the CDR3. The CDR3 loop reads CASSYYREGELFF. The CDR3, as DNA: TGTGCCAGCAGCTATTATAGGGAGGGGGAGCTGTTTTTT.

This sequence joins TRBV5-1 and TRBJ1-1; TRBD1 might be the D (5 bases). V lost 3 bases and J lost 0, with 9 bases in between. The CDR3 is 14 amino acids. Germline V lookup: CDR1 SGHRS, CDR2 YFSETQ. The CDR3 spells CASSSGLMNTEAFF. The CDR3 DNA reads as TGCGCCAGCAGCTCGGGACTCATGAACACTGAAGCTTTCTTT.

The chain employs TRBV30 and TRBJ2-7; 9 bases agree with TRBD1. J was trimmed by 1 base and V by 3 bases; bases with no gene match: 4. This CDR3 contains 14 residues. Germline CDR1 reads GTSNPN; CDR2 reads SVGIG (reference sequence). The CDR3 nucleotides are TGTGCCTGGAGGGGGGACAGGGTATCCTACGAGCAGTACTTC. It encodes CAWRGDRVSYEQYF.

The chain employs TRBV7-9 and TRBJ2-3; TRBD2 matches 8 bases. The ends lost 5 bases at V and 2 bases at J; junction bases unmatched: 6. Germline lookup yields CDR1 SEHNR and CDR2 FQNEAQ (reference sequence). The CDR3 extends over 15 amino acids. The CDR3 DNA is TGTGCCAGCAGCCACCTTAGCGGGGACACAGATACGCAGTATTTT. It encodes CASSHLSGDTDTQYF.

The table lists this clone with a count of one. V gene TRBV9 combines with J gene TRBJ1-1; D might be TRBD1 (5 bases). There are 16 residues in the CDR3. The germline V gene has CDR1 SGDLS and CDR2 YYNGEE. Trimming removed 0 bases at V and 1 base at J, with 13 bases between. The CDR3 nucleotides read TGTGCCAGCAGCGTAGAAGGAACAGGCGGGAACACTGAAGCTTTCTTT. This codes for CASSVEGTGGNTEAFF.

The chain employs TRBV12-3 or TRBV12-4 and TRBJ2-5; the D gene is possibly TRBD2 (5 bases). The CDR3 extends over 13 amino acids. The V end was cut by 7 bases, the J end by 5 bases, with 14 bases between. CDR3 nucleotides: TGTGCCAGCAATACTGATCGCGGGGAGACCCAGTACTTC. Its translation is CASNTDRGETQYF.

The chain is built from TRBV24-1 and TRBJ2-5; maybe TRBD1 (5 bases). The V gene's germline CDR1 is KGHDR and CDR2 SFDVKD. The V and J ends lost 5 bases and 0 bases respectively, with 12 bases between them. The CDR3 is 15 amino acids. The CDR3, as DNA: TGTGCCACCAGTGGAGTCTCAGGGTACCAAGAGACCCAGTACTTC. Its protein product is CATSGVSGYQETQYF.

The rearrangement joins TRBV11-2 to TRBJ1-1, with D unresolved. V lost 5 bases to trimming and J lost 3 bases, with 13 bases between them. The CDR3 sequence is 14 residues long. Germline lookup yields CDR1 SGHAT and CDR2 FQNNGV. CDR3 bases: TGTGCCAGCAGCCAGAACGGGTTCGACACTGAAGCTTTCTTT. Encoded protein: CASSQNGFDTEAFF.

This clone was observed a handful of times. V and J are TRBV4-1 and TRBJ1-1, with D possibly matching TRBD1 (6 bases). Deletions cut 0 bases from V and 2 bases from J, with 7 bases between. This CDR3 region has 14 residues. Germline CDR1 is MGHRA and CDR2 is YSYEKL. The DNA for the CDR3 is TGCGCCAGCAGCCAAGAGGGACAAAACACTGAAGCTTTCTTT. Its protein is CASSQEGQNTEAFF.

V is TRBV5-1 and J is TRBJ1-1; 10 bases are a match to TRBD1. In germline, CDR1 is SGHRS, CDR2 YFSETQ. This CDR3 is 14 amino acids long. The V and J ends lost 4 bases and 5 bases, in that order; junction bases with no gene match: 5. The CDR3 spells CASSIGQGDTEAFF. CDR3 in DNA: TGCGCCAGCAGCATTGGACAGGGGGATACTGAAGCTTTCTTT.

This CDR3 is CASSPTGGSYEQYF. The CDR3 DNA is TGTGCCAGCAGCCCGACAGGGGGGAGCTACGAGCAGTACTTC. V gene TRBV5-6 combines with J gene TRBJ2-7, with 9 bases that match TRBD1. Germline V gives CDR1 SGHDT, CDR2 YYEEEE. Losses at the gene ends were 4 bases for V and 3 bases for J; bases not matched to a gene: 5. The CDR3 covers 14 residues.

Regarding this clone: At one end, the junction sequence differs from germline, possibly due to a read error. This sequence joins TRBV7-6 and TRBJ2-7; D possibly corresponds to TRBD2 (6 bases). CDR1 is SGHVS and CDR2 is FNYEAQ in the germline V gene. CDR3 size: 14 residues. The CDR3 region is CASSLAPGYYEQYF. CDR3 in DNA: TGTGCCAGCAGCCTAGCGCCGGGGTACTACGAGCAGTACTTC.

The chain combines TRBV6-5 with TRBJ1-6, with TRBD1 identical over 7 bases. Germline CDR1 reads MNHEY; CDR2 reads SVGAGI. This CDR3 spans 15 amino acids. V shed 4 bases and J 5 bases; nucleotides not matched to a gene: 5. This chain's CDR3 is CASSSDRAHNSPLHF. In DNA form, the CDR3 reads TGTGCCAGCAGTTCCGACAGGGCCCATAATTCACCCCTCCACTTT.

The chain combines TRBV18 with TRBJ2-5; a weak D match, TRBD2 (5 bases). CDR3 length: 14 residues. The V gene's germline CDR1 is KGHSH and CDR2 LQKENI. V was shortened by 0 bases and J by 2 bases, with 7 bases between the two germline ends. CDR3: CASSPPGVQETQYF. The CDR3 DNA sequence: TGTGCCAGCTCACCACCCGGGGTACAAGAGACCCAGTACTTC.

This chain joins TRBV5-1 and TRBJ2-5, with TRBD1 as a possible D gene (6 bases). Trimming took off 4 bases at V and 4 bases at J, with 14 bases between the two ends. CDR1 is SGHRS and CDR2 is YFSETQ in the germline V gene. This CDR3 is built from 14 residues. The CDR3 region is CASSRGRNGETQYF. CDR3 sequence (DNA): TGCGCCAGCAGCAGGGGGAGAAATGGAGAGACCCAGTACTTC. Together with reference TRBV5-1 and TRBJ2-5, the CDR3 gives the full variable domain: KAGVTQTPRYLIKTRGQQVTLSCSPISGHRSVSWYQQTPGQGLQFLFEYFSETQRNKGNFPGRFSGRQFSNSRSEMNVSTLELGDSALYLCASSRGRNGETQYFGPGTRLLVL.

This clone was picked up one time. CDR3 DNA: TGTGCCAGCAGCTCGACTAGCGGGGTCACAGATACGCAGTATTTT. This codes for CASSSTSGVTDTQYF. This chain links TRBV5-4 with TRBJ2-3; 11 bases match TRBD2. V was pared by 3 bases and J by 2 bases, with 2 bases of the junction left unmatched. This CDR3 spans 15 amino acids. Germline loops: CDR1 SGHNT, CDR2 YYREEE (reference sequence).

The chain is built from TRBV7-9 and TRBJ2-1, with 8 bases identical to TRBD1. The J segment lost 8 bases and the V segment lost 1 base, leaving 7 bases of the junction unmatched. Looked up from germline, CDR1 is SEHNR and CDR2 is FQNEAQ (reference sequence). This CDR3 has 15 residues. This chain's CDR3 is CASSLGPGGGDEQFF. In nucleotides, the CDR3 is TGTGCCAGCAGCTTAGGTCCAGGGGGCGGCGATGAGCAGTTCTTC.

The V call is TRBV19, the J call TRBJ2-7, with a tentative D call TRBD1 (6 bases). The CDR3 is 15 amino acids. Trimming cost V 3 bases and J 1 base, with 13 bases left between them. Per germline, CDR1 LNHDA and CDR2 SQIVND (reference sequence). CDR3 region: CASSMGALGSYEQYF. The CDR3 region has the DNA TGTGCCAGTAGTATGGGGGCGTTGGGGTCCTACGAGCAGTACTTC.

The chain combines TRBV19 with TRBJ1-5; D is possibly TRBD1 (5 bases). V gave up 1 base and J gave up 3 bases, with 10 bases separating them. Germline CDR1 is LNHDA and CDR2 is SQIVND (reference sequence). The length of the CDR3 is 15 residues. The CDR3 region is CASSIVSGLNQPQHF. The DNA for the CDR3 is TGTGCCAGTAGTATAGTCTCAGGGCTCAATCAGCCCCAGCATTTT.

V is TRBV6-5 and J is TRBJ2-7; D is unresolved. Deletions cut 11 bases from V and 2 bases from J, with 10 bases between. The CDR3 covers 11 residues. Looked up from germline, CDR1 is MNHEY and CDR2 is SVGAGI. This CDR3 is CAAALAYEQYF. The CDR3 region has the DNA TGTGCCGCGGCGCTAGCCTACGAGCAGTACTTC.

This clone was observed a few times. CDR3 sequence: CASSTEQGTHGFF. The CDR3 nucleotides are TGCGCCAGCAGCACGGAACAGGGTACCCATGGGTTCTTC. The chain couples TRBV5-1 to TRBJ2-1; D might be TRBD1 (6 bases). Germline values: CDR1 SGHRS, CDR2 YFSETQ. Trimming took off 4 bases at V and 15 bases at J, with 20 bases between the two ends. The CDR3 is made up of 13 amino acids.

This clone was recorded a few times. The chain has TRBV30 and TRBJ1-2, with 8 positions matching TRBD1. Germline CDR1 reads GTSNPN; CDR2 reads SVGIG (reference sequence). V lost 1 base, J lost 8 bases, and 12 bases stayed unmatched. This CDR3 has 15 amino acids. This CDR3 reads CAWSASGTGLWGYTF. The CDR3 DNA is TGTGCCTGGAGTGCCTCCGGGACAGGTCTATGGGGCTACACCTTC.

This chain joins TRBV7-9 and TRBJ2-1; D might be TRBD2 (5 bases). Between the trimmed V and J ends, which lost 8 bases and 6 bases, there was a span of 5 bases. Per germline, CDR1 SEHNR and CDR2 FQNEAQ (reference sequence). This CDR3 spans 10 amino acids. The CDR3 protein is CASEGNEQFF. The DNA for the CDR3 is TGTGCCAGCGAGGGCAATGAGCAGTTCTTC. Full variable domain (outside the CDR3, taken from reference TRBV7-9 and TRBJ2-1): DTGVSQNPRHKITKRGQNVTFRCDPISEHNRLYWYRQTLGQGPEFLTYFQNEAQLEKSRLLSDRFSAERPKGSFSTLEIQRTEQGDSAMYLCASEGNEQFFGPGTRLTVL.

V and J are TRBV5-6 and TRBJ2-2, with D possibly matching TRBD1 (5 bases). The CDR3 runs 17 residues. Trimming cost V 0 bases and J 0 bases, with 12 bases left between them. Germline CDR1 SGHDT, CDR2 YYEEEE. CDR3 loop: CASSLGTPPANTGELFF. As DNA, the CDR3 is TGTGCCAGCAGCTTGGGGACACCGCCTGCGAACACCGGGGAGCTGTTTTTT.